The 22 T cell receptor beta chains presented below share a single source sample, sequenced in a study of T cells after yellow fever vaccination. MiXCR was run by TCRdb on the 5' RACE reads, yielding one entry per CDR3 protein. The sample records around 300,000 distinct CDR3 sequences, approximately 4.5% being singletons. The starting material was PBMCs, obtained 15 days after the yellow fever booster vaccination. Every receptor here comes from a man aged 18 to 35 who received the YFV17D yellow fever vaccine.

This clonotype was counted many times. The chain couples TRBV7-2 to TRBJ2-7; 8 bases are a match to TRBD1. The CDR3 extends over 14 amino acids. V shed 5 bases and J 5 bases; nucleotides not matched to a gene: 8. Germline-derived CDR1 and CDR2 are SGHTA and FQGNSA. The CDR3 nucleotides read TGTGCCAGCAGCCCAGGACAGGGCTCAGACGAGCAGTACTTC. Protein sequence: CASSPGQGSDEQYF.

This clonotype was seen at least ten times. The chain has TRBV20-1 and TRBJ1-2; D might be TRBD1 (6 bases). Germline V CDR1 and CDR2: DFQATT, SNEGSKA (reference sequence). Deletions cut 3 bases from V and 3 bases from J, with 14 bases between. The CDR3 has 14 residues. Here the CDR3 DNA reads TGCAGTGCTAGGGACAGCCAAGGGGACTATGGCTACACCTTC. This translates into CSARDSQGDYGYTF.

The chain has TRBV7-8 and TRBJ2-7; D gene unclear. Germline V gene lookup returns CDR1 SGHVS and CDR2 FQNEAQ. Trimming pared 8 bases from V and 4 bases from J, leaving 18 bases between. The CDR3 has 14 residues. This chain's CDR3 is CASHSAMYPYEQYF. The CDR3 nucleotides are TGTGCCAGCCACAGCGCCATGTACCCGTACGAGCAGTACTTC.

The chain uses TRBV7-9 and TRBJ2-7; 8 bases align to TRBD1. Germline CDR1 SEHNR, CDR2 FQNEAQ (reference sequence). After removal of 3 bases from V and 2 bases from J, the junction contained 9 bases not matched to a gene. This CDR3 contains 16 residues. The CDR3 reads CASSFTTGGLAYEQYF. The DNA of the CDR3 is TGTGCCAGCAGCTTCACCACAGGGGGATTGGCCTACGAGCAGTACTTC.

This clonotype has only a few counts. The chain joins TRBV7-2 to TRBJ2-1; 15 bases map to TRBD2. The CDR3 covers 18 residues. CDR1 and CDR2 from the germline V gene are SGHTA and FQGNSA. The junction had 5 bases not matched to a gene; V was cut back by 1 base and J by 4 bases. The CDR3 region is CASSLGPGLAGGYNEQFF. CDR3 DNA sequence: TGTGCCAGCAGCTTAGGGCCCGGACTAGCGGGGGGGTACAATGAGCAGTTCTTC.

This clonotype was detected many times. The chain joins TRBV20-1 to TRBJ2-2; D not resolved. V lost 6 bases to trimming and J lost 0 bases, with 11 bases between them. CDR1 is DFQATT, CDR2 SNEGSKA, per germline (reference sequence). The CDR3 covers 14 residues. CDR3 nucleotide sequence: TGCAGTGCCCGGGCCCCCCCGAACACCGGGGAGCTGTTTTTT. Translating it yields CSARAPPNTGELFF.

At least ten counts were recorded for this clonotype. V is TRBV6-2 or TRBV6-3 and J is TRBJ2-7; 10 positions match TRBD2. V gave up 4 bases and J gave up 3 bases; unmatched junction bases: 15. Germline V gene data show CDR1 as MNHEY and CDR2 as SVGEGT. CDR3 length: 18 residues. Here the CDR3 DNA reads TGTGCCAGCAGTTCATTAACAAATCTAGCGGGGGAAATCTACGAGCAGTACGTC. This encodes CASSSLTNLAGEIYEQYV.

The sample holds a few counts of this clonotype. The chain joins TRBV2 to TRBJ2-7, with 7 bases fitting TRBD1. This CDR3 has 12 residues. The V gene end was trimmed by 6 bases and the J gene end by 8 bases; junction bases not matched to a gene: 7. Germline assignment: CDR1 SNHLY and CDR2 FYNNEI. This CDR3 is CASSLDREQQYV. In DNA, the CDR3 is TGTGCCAGCAGCCTCGACAGGGAACAGCAGTACGTC.

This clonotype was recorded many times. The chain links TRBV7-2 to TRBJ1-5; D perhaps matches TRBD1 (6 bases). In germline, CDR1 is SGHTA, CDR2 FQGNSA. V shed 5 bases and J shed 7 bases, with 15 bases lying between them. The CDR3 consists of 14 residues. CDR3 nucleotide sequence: TGTGCCAGCAGCCGCTACAGGGCACAGCAGCCCCAGCATTTT. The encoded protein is CASSRYRAQQPQHF.

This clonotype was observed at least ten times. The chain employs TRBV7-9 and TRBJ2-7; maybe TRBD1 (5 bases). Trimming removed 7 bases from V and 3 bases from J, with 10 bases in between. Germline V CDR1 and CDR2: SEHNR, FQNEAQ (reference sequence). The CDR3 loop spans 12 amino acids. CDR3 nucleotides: TGTGCCAGCATTGGGGCAAGCTACGAGCAGTACTTC. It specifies CASIGASYEQYF. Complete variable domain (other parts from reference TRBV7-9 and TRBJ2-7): DTGVSQNPRHKITKRGQNVTFRCDPISEHNRLYWYRQTLGQGPEFLTYFQNEAQLEKSRLLSDRFSAERPKGSFSTLEIQRTEQGDSAMYLCASIGASYEQYFGPGTRLTVT.

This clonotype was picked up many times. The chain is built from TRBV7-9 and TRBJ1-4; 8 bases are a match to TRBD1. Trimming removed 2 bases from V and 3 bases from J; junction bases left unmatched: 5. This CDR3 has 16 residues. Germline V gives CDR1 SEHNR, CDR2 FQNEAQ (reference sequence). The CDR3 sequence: CASSLQGASPNEKLFF. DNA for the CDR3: TGTGCCAGCAGCTTACAGGGGGCGTCACCTAATGAAAAACTGTTTTTT.

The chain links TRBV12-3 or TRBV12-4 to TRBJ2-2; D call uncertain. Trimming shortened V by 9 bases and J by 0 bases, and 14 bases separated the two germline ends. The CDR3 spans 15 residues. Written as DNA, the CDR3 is TGTGCCAGTCTGGTGGGGAAGTCGAACACCGGGGAGCTGTTTTTT. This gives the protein CASLVGKSNTGELFF.

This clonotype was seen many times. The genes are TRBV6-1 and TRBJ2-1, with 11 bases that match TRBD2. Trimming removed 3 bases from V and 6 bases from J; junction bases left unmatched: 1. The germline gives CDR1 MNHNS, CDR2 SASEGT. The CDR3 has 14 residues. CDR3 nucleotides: TGTGCCAGCAGTGATAGCGGGGGGGCCAATGAGCAGTTCTTC. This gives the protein CASSDSGGANEQFF.

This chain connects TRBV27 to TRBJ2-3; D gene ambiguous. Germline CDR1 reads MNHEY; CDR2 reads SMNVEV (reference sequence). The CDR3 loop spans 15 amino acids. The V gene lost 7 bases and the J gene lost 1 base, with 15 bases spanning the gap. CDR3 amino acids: CASTMTSWGTDTQYF. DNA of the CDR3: TGTGCCAGCACCATGACTTCGTGGGGCACAGATACGCAGTATTTT.

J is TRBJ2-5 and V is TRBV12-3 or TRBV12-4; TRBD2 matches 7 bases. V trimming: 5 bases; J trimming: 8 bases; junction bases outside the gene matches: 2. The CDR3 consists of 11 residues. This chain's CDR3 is CASSGRGTQYF. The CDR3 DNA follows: TGTGCCAGCAGTGGGAGGGGAACCCAGTACTTC.

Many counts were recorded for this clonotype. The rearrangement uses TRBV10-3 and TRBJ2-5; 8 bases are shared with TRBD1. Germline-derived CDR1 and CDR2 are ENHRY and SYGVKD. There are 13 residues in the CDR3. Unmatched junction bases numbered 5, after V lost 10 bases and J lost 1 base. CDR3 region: CATGTGTQETQYF. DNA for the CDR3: TGTGCCACCGGGACAGGAACCCAAGAGACCCAGTACTTC.

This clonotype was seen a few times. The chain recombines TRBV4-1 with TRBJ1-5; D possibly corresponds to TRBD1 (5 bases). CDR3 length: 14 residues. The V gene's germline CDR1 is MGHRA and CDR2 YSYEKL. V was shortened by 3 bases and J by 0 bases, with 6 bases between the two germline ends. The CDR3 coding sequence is TGCGCCAGCAGCCAGGGGGTTAGCAATCAGCCCCAGCATTTT. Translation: CASSQGVSNQPQHF.

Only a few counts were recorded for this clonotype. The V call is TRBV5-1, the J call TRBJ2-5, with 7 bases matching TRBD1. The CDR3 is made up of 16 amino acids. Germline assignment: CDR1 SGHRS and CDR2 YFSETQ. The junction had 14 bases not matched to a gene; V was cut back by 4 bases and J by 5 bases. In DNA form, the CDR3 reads TGCGCCAGCAGCCTTGACAGGGCTAGGGGGCGCGAGACCCAGTACTTC. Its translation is CASSLDRARGRETQYF.

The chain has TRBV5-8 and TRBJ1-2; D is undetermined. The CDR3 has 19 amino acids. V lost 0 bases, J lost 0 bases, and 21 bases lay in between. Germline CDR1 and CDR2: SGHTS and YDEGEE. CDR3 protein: CASSLERTASSSANYGYTF. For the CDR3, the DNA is TGTGCCAGCAGCTTGGAAAGGACGGCGTCCTCGTCAGCTAACTATGGCTACACCTTC.

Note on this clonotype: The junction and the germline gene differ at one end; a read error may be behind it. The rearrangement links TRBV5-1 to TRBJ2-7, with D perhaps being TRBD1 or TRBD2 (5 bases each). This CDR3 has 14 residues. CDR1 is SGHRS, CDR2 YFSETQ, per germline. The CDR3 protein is CASSTGTISDEQYF. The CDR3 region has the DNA TGCGCCAGCAGCACCGGGACCATCTCCGACGAGCAGTACTTC.

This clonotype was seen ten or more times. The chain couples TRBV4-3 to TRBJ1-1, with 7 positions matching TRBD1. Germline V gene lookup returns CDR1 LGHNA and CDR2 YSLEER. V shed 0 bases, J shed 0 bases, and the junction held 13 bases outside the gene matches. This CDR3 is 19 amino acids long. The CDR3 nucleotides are TGCGCCAGCAGCCAAGAATGGATCAGGGGGAGGATAATGAACACTGAAGCTTTCTTT. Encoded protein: CASSQEWIRGRIMNTEAFF.

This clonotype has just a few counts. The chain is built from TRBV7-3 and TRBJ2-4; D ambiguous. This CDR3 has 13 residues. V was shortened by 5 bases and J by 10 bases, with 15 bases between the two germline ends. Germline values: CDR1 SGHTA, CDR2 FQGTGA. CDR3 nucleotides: TGTGCCAGCAGCCTTACCAGCGCCACTATTCAGTACTTC. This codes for CASSLTSATIQYF.